This T cell receptor beta chain was captured in a study of cytomegalovirus exposure and HLA in healthy donors (dated by TCRdb to about 2017). Turning to the overall study: The 500 to 800 repertoires of the first cohort and the roughly 120 validation repertoires were produced on the same platform, according to a later analysis. Along with the 666-subject first cohort, a separate validation cohort of around 120 different subjects was used. The aim of the study was to test whether cataloging public T cell receptors could identify signatures of past pathogen exposure. To predict cytomegalovirus infection status, the study brought together high-throughput TCR immunosequencing, statistical association of individual TCRs with disease status, and machine learning. Beyond this particular receptor, the publication reports: The study listed over 150 TCR beta chains as associated with cytomegalovirus. A later analysis found that TCRs clustered in the first cohort also tended to co-occur in the 100 to 150 validation repertoires, with just under 95% of cluster scores above 0. A later analysis lacked HLA typing for the validation cohort, so it scored co-occurrence in that cohort across all 130 or so repertoires. The classifier was reported to diagnose cytomegalovirus status with high specificity and sensitivity in both the original cohort and the validation cohort. Three of the identified cytomegalovirus-associated TCR beta chains were confirmed in vitro to be specific for cytomegalovirus antigens. According to the authors, the approach could potentially be generalized to other disease states and immunological phenotypes. Most TCR sequences were seen in very few donors, while some public TCRs were found in many individuals.

Library preparation was by the immunoSEQ multiplex PCR assay. On the authors' methods: To diagnose cytomegalovirus status from the catalog of TCR beta chain sequences, a statistical classification framework was built. TCRdb limited this immuneACCESS table to in-frame rearrangements with V and J called. A share of clones is missing; checked studies link under half to unresolved V genes, and the rest is unexplained. Clonal size and the V and J genes are those of that table, whereas D and trimming came from the DNA. Counted in this sample were some 110,000 clones; approximately 90% of them appeared once. Of the sample, about 1.8% falls within the top ten clones. Deletion took 0 bases off V and 4 bases off J, with a span of 15 bases between the germline ends. For CDR1 and CDR2, the germline V gene (reference sequence) lists MNHEY and SMNVEV. The cysteine opens and the phenylalanine closes a CDR3 of 16 amino acids. Of the read, only the CDR3 DNA is kept; its 48 bases are in frame from base 1.

Separate from the approximately 670-subject first cohort, the validation cohort of roughly 120 subjects was the group to which the donors belonged. Points on this clone: This receptor's antigen is unknown. No quality values exist for individual bases; no much larger clone is one base distant.

This clonotype originated in a woman aged 18 to 35 in good health and CMV-seropositive. Material: PBMCs. This chain joins TRBV27 to TRBJ1-2; tentative D gene TRBD1, with 6 bases matching. The DNA reads TGTGCCAGCAGTTTATCAGGGGCGCAGGGGCTCTATGGCTACACCTTC. Translated, this is CASSLSGAQGLYGYTF.